This is a list of T cell receptor beta chains from one sample in a study of T-cell reconstitution after alpha-beta-depleted transplantation in children. TCRdb passed the PCR reads through MiXCR, listing each CDR3 protein once. The data hold hundreds of thousands of distinct CDR3 sequences, with roughly a quarter observed a single time. This specimen consisted of PBMCs, mostly from graft donor cells, obtained 360 days after TCRalphabeta/CD19-depleted stem cell transplant. The receptor source for this set is a female patient aged 2-9 years who had a stem cell transplant for congenital amegakaryocytic thrombocytopenia, so the T cells may come from the graft donor. CDR3s include the opening cysteine and the closing phenylalanine or tryptophan. Fields, in order: clone size, V gene, J gene, D gene, CDR3 protein, CDR3 DNA. A D gene is named only where the DNA matches it firmly. Rows may omit the clone size; those that give it use once, few, many or a size class.

>many|TRBV29-1|TRBJ2-7|TRBD1
CSVAGQGYEQYF
TGCAGCGTTGCCGGACAGGGCTACGAGCAGTACTTC
>NA|TRBV6-5|TRBJ2-1|NA
CASRLRARKGDEQFF
TGTGCCAGCAGATTACGGGCGAGGAAGGGCGATGAGCAGTTCTTC
>NA|TRBV7-2|TRBJ1-2|TRBD1
CASSFRTGPYGYTF
TGTGCCAGCAGCTTTCGGACAGGGCCCTATGGCTACACCTTC
>NA|TRBV4-2|TRBJ2-1|TRBD1
CASSQVGQGVNPVRNEQFF
TGTGCCAGCAGCCAAGTCGGACAGGGGGTGAACCCGGTGCGAAATGAGCAGTTCTTC
>few|TRBV5-1|TRBJ2-5|NA
CASRKVGGLETQYF
TGCGCCAGCAGAAAGGTTGGGGGCTTAGAGACCCAGTACTTC
>few|TRBV20-1|TRBJ2-2|NA
CSANRGTGELFF
TGCAGTGCAAATCGGGGAACCGGGGAGCTGTTTTTT
>NA|TRBV5-1|TRBJ2-3|NA
CASSLDYRDFSTDTQYF
TGCGCCAGCAGCTTGGACTACAGGGACTTTAGCACAGATACGCAGTATTTT
>few|TRBV20-1|TRBJ2-6|NA
CSARDLYANVLTF
TGCAGTGCTAGAGATCTTTACGCCAACGTCCTGACTTTC
>few|TRBV7-2|TRBJ2-1|NA
CASSEELSYNEQFF
TGTGCCAGCAGCGAAGAACTCTCCTACAATGAGCAGTTCTTC
>NA|TRBV12-3/TRBV12-4|TRBJ2-5|NA
CASSKDIQETQYF
TGTGCCAGCAGTAAGGACATACAAGAGACCCAGTACTTC
>many|TRBV6-2/TRBV6-3|TRBJ2-3|TRBD1
CASSYDRAADTQYF
TGTGCCAGCAGTTACGACAGGGCGGCAGATACGCAGTATTTT
>few|TRBV18|TRBJ2-1|NA
CASSPRRVSYNEQFF
TGTGCCAGCTCACCACGGCGGGTATCCTACAATGAGCAGTTCTTC
>NA|TRBV5-1|TRBJ1-1|TRBD1
CASRAGGTEAFF
TGCGCCAGCAGGGCAGGGGGCACTGAAGCTTTCTTT
>NA|TRBV20-1|TRBJ1-1|NA
CSARDAQAATEAFF
TGCAGTGCTAGAGACGCACAGGCGGCCACTGAAGCTTTCTTT
>few|TRBV7-2|TRBJ2-1|TRBD2
CASSSGLAGGPEQFF
TGTGCCAGCAGCTCGGGACTAGCGGGAGGTCCTGAGCAGTTCTTC
>few|TRBV10-3|TRBJ1-4|TRBD1
CASRDRAEKLFF
TGTGCCAGCCGGGACAGGGCTGAAAAACTGTTTTTT
>few|TRBV7-2|TRBJ2-7|TRBD1
CASSQRQGAGEQYF
TGTGCCAGCAGCCAGAGACAGGGGGCAGGCGAGCAGTACTTC
>NA|TRBV12-3/TRBV12-4|TRBJ2-7|TRBD2
CASSAGTSGGREQYF
TGTGCCAGCAGTGCCGGGACTAGCGGGGGGCGGGAGCAGTACTTC
>few|TRBV7-8|TRBJ2-5|NA
CASSVNRFPYQETQYF
TGTGCCAGCAGCGTAAACAGGTTCCCGTACCAAGAGACCCAGTACTTC
>few|TRBV27|TRBJ2-4|NA
CASSAGEFTKNIQYF
TGTGCCAGCAGTGCAGGGGAGTTTACCAAAAACATTCAGTACTTC
>few|TRBV20-1|TRBJ2-1|NA
CSARFGSVVHEQFF
TGCAGTGCTAGGTTTGGGTCTGTTGTCCATGAGCAGTTCTTC
>NA|TRBV28|TRBJ1-5|NA
CAINFGGKSGQPQHF
TGTGCCATCAACTTTGGGGGGAAAAGCGGTCAGCCCCAGCATTTT
>few|TRBV4-1|TRBJ2-7|TRBD1
CASSQIAGGYEQYF
TGCGCCAGCAGCCAGATTGCAGGGGGCTACGAGCAGTACTTC
>NA|TRBV20-1|TRBJ1-4|NA
CSAQPGSANEKLFF
TGCAGTGCCCAGCCAGGGTCAGCTAATGAAAAACTGTTTTTT
>few|TRBV20-1|TRBJ1-5|NA
CSAVGQGNQPQHF
TGCAGTGCGGTCGGCCAGGGGAATCAGCCCCAGCATTTT
>NA|TRBV12-3/TRBV12-4|TRBJ2-7|TRBD2
CASSPSFTGGVHEQYF
TGTGCCAGCAGTCCCTCCTTTACGGGAGGGGTTCACGAGCAGTACTTC
>NA|TRBV20-1|TRBJ2-7|NA
CSASSSAAAVQYF
TGCAGTGCTAGTTCTTCGGCGGCTGCGGTGCAGTACTTC
>few|TRBV7-9|TRBJ2-7|NA
CASTLSGSSYEQYF
TGTGCCAGCACCCTTAGCGGCAGCTCCTACGAGCAGTACTTC
>few|TRBV28|TRBJ2-1|TRBD2
CASSPTSGLSSYNEQFF
TGTGCCAGCAGTCCGACTAGCGGTTTAAGCTCCTACAATGAGCAGTTCTTC
>NA|TRBV12-3/TRBV12-4|TRBJ2-5|TRBD2
CASSLALSSGQETQYF
TGTGCCAGCAGTTTAGCGCTGTCTAGCGGGCAAGAGACCCAGTACTTC
>few|TRBV4-1|TRBJ1-4|NA
CASSQGVANEKLFF
TGCGCCAGCAGCCAGGGGGTGGCTAATGAAAAACTGTTTTTT
>few|TRBV12-3/TRBV12-4|TRBJ2-3|TRBD1
CASKPTGDVTDTQYF
TGTGCCAGCAAACCAACAGGGGACGTCACAGATACGCAGTATTTT
>NA|TRBV7-9|TRBJ2-1|TRBD2
CASGRANEQFF
TGTGCCAGCGGGAGGGCCAATGAGCAGTTCTTC